This T cell receptor (beta chain) was profiled in a study of immune characterization of retroperitoneal liposarcoma. Germline V lookup: CDR1 SGHTA, CDR2 FQGNSA. The CDR3 extends over 16 amino acids. V shed 4 bases and J shed 1 base, with 13 bases lying between them. In TCRdb, the PCR reads were re-called with MiXCR into one record per CDR3 protein. This repertoire shows around 12,000 distinct CDR3 sequences, 45% to 50% found once; its top ten account for approximately 13%. This clonotype is medium-sized in the sample. The sequencing input was tumor tissue. This receptor was taken from a female donor with retroperitoneal liposarcoma. The V call is TRBV7-2, the J call TRBJ2-2, with D perhaps matching TRBD1 or TRBD2 (5 bases each). Here the CDR3 reads CASSSGTTLNTGELFF. DNA for the CDR3: TGTGCCAGCAGCTCCGGGACGACCTTGAACACCGGGGAGCTGTTTTTT.